Below, one T cell receptor (beta chain) is given with its context. It has no known antigen specificity. Base qualities are missing; no much larger clone stands one base away. This sample was included in a study of tumor-infiltrating lymphocytes in primary liver carcinoma listed by TCRdb under 2017. Turning to the overall study: Hepatocellular carcinoma (four) or combined HCC and intrahepatic cholangiocarcinoma (one) was present in the five patients, who were three men and two women aged 30 to 69 years. Technical replicate repertoires showed high reproducibility, with mean shared-clone rates approximately 0.87 and correlation coefficients above 0.95. The study combined TCRbeta repertoire sequencing, expression microarrays and whole-exome sequencing across five regions of each liver tumor, with adjacent normal tissue and blood. To link TCRbeta repertoire diversity to the local molecular phenotype, the roughly 24 tumor region samples were profiled with Agilent mRNA microarrays. The tumors of the five patients were staged as T1-T3 N0M0, with maximum diameters ranging from about 4.2 to 11 cm. A total of approximately 35 specimens from 5 patients underwent TCRbeta repertoire sequencing, comprising 25 or so tumor regions, 5 adjacent noncancerous liver tissues and 5 peripheral blood samples. Roughly 3.65 to 7.13 million productive TCRbeta reads were obtained per sample, and no significant difference in read depth was found between tissue types.

The cysteine opens and the phenylalanine closes a CDR3 of 14 amino acids. Only the CDR3 DNA stays, 42 bases, in frame from base 1. The germline ends are 14 bases apart after V is trimmed by 5 bases and J by 5 bases. Sequences SNHLY (CDR1) and FYNNEI (CDR2) are obtained from the germline V gene. Total RNA and DNA were co-extracted from about 19-30 mg of bulk tissue with the AllPrep DNA/RNA mini kit, without cell sorting. Surgical resection was performed in China between November 2015 and 2016 on about 5 patients with histopathologically diagnosed primary liver carcinoma. Patients had chronic HBV infection and were treatment-naive at sampling. Five spatially separated regions were sampled from each tumor: the superior, inferior, left-lateral and right-lateral poles, plus the tumor centre. Histology showed that every tumor sample contained more than 80% viable tumor cells. Each fresh piece of tumor and adjacent tissue was cut in two, with one half stored in RNAlater at -80 degrees C and the other half sent for histology.

Starting from approximately 500 ng total RNA, TCRbeta-specific cDNA was produced by reverse transcription with a constant-region primer and ProtoScript II reverse transcriptase. Construction of the TCRbeta libraries relied on three nested rounds of multiplex PCR, following a slightly modified ARM-PCR procedure. Each of the first two PCR rounds ran for approximately 10 cycles using multiplex TRBV1-TRBV30 forward primers together with a Cbeta reverse primer. Sample barcodes and Illumina adapters were added in a final 25-cycle PCR using Deep VentR polymerase. Amplicons of 200-500 bp were gel-purified with a QIAquick gel extraction kit before sequencing. TCRbeta amplicons were sequenced on an Illumina HiSeq 2500 with 250-bp paired-end reads. The paper's processing steps were these. Quality trimming of reads was performed with Trimmomatic v0.33, and paired reads were merged with FLASH v1.2.11 so that full CDR3 sequences could be recovered. MiGEC v1.2.1b assigned V, D and J germline segments to the rearranged TCRbeta sequences. Clonotype statistics and Shannon-Wiener diversity indices were computed with VDJtools v1.0.0. To cut down on sampling bias, every analysis after diversity analysis relied on just the 250 most abundant clonotypes from each sample. TCRdb cleaned the public reads at Q25 with fastp, built clones with MiXCR and kept in-frame beta chains. Identical CDR3 proteins give one entry, which carries the most common genes and DNA. For this entry, the V and J calls and clone size follow TCRdb and not the study's own pipeline. In this sample the table shows over 95,000 distinct CDR3 sequences, about three quarters of which occur a single time. The ten most abundant clones make up over 9.5% of the sample.

Beyond this particular receptor, the publication reports: Only roughly 7.5-25% of top clones appeared in all five regions of a tumor, which suggests that tumor-infiltrating T cells are spatially heterogeneous. The top 250 clones accounted for a significantly greater share of the repertoire in tumors than in blood (p = 0.039). Because the samples were bulk and unsorted, CD4+ and CD8+ T cell repertoires could not be compared. Repertoire overlap was higher between tumor regions (mean roughly 35%) than tumor-adjacent (roughly 17%) or tumor-blood (14%) pairs, consistent with antigen-driven expansion. Only the TCR beta chain was sequenced, which likely underestimates true repertoire diversity because unpaired alpha chains were not captured. With just a few patients in the study, the authors point out that the findings should be validated in a larger study.

The material sequenced was liver tumor tissue from sampling region 5. Sample cell subset or site, as interpreted from the label and publication: tumor region T5, tumor centre. This TCR was recovered from an older woman with primary liver carcinoma and hepatitis B virus infection. This receptor chain uses TRBV2 and TRBJ2-3; the D gene remains uncertain. The sequenced DNA: TGTGCCAGCAGTCCTAAAGGACGGATAGATACGCAGTATTTT. Translated, it gives CASSPKGRIDTQYF.